One and the same sample provided the 2 T cell receptor beta chains below, sequenced in a study of blood T cell repertoires in COVID-19 (dated by TCRdb to 2018 to 2021). Library construction relied on the immunoSEQ multiplex PCR assay. The table comes from immuneACCESS by way of TCRdb, which keeps in-frame sequences with V and J called. Part of the clones is missing from these tables; in studies checked, under half for an unresolved V gene and the rest for unknown reasons. Recorded for this sample are 150,000 to 160,000 clones; around 87% of them occurred a single time. The top ten hold around 15% of the sample. The specimen sequenced was peripheral blood. All receptors derive from a woman aged 40 to 50 with acute or convalescent COVID-19.

This clone appeared a single time. V and J are TRBV3-1 (or the pseudogene TRBV3-2) and TRBJ2-1, with 8 bases fitting TRBD2. Germline values: CDR1 LGHDT, CDR2 YNNKEL (reference sequence). V gave up 1 base and J gave up 6 bases; unmatched junction bases: 5. This CDR3 has 15 residues. The CDR3 bases are TGTGCCAGCAGCCAAGGAGCGGGGGCGATCAATGAGCAGTTCTTC. Protein: CASSQGAGAINEQFF.

The chain has TRBV3-1 (or the pseudogene TRBV3-2) and TRBJ2-2; no definite D call. The CDR3 consists of 13 residues. Between the trimmed V and J ends, which lost 2 bases and 2 bases, there was a span of 3 bases. Germline V lookup: CDR1 LGHDT, CDR2 YNNKEL (reference sequence). The CDR3 spells CASSQPNTGELFF. The CDR3 DNA sequence: TGTGCCAGCAGCCAACCTAACACCGGGGAGCTGTTTTTT.